One and the same sample provided the 3 T cell receptor beta chains below, sequenced in a study of blood T cell repertoires in COVID-19. Sequencing used immunoSEQ multiplex PCR; TCRdb keeps in-frame clones, though not all of them. The table records fewer than 85,000 clones, 60% to 80% of them present only once. The specimen sequenced was peripheral blood. The origin of the receptors is a man aged 70 or older with COVID-19, enrolled during active disease.

This clone was picked up one time. The chain recombines TRBV5-1 with TRBJ2-5; the match to TRBD1 covers 10 bases. The CDR3 runs to 16 residues. J lost 3 bases, V lost 0 bases, and 5 bases had no gene match. CDR1 is SGHRS and CDR2 is YFSETQ in the germline V gene. The CDR3, as DNA: TGCGCCAGCAGCTTGGGGGACAGGGGAAGAAAAGAGACCCAGTACTTC. The encoded protein is CASSLGDRGRKETQYF.

This clone occurred a few times. The rearrangement joins TRBV27 to TRBJ2-1; 12 nucleotides match TRBD2. V gave up 3 bases and J gave up 7 bases; unmatched junction bases: 4. CDR3 length: 15 amino acids. Germline CDR1 is MNHEY and CDR2 is SMNVEV (reference sequence). The CDR3, as DNA: TGTGCCAGCAGTTTCAGTACTAGCGGGAGGAATGAGCAGTTCTTC. Translation: CASSFSTSGRNEQFF.

The chain recombines TRBV7-6 with TRBJ2-7; tentatively, D is TRBD1 (6 bases). The CDR3 spans 18 residues. The germline V gene has CDR1 SGHVS and CDR2 FNYEAQ. The V gene lost 0 bases and the J gene lost 2 bases, with 20 bases spanning the gap. CDR3 amino acids: CASSLAPGGTGTTYEQYF. The DNA of the CDR3 is TGTGCCAGCAGCTTAGCGCCTGGAGGCACAGGGACCACCTACGAGCAGTACTTC.